These 14 T cell receptor beta chains came from one sample sequenced in a study of T cells after yellow fever vaccination. MiXCR, run by TCRdb on the 5' RACE reads, gives a single entry per CDR3 protein. Here the sample spans about 360,000 distinct CDR3 sequences, roughly 6.2% being singletons. The starting material was PBMCs, obtained 5 days after the yellow fever booster vaccination. The receptors come from a man aged 25-45 years who received the YFV17D yellow fever vaccine.

This clonotype has ten or more counts. The chain couples TRBV10-3 to TRBJ1-2, with D unclear. There are 14 residues in the CDR3. Looked up from germline, CDR1 is ENHRY and CDR2 is SYGVKD. V was trimmed by 7 bases and J by 0 bases, leaving 12 bases between them. CDR3 in DNA: TGTGCCATCACCCCGGACGTAGCTAACTATGGCTACACCTTC. As protein: CAITPDVANYGYTF.

The table lists this clonotype with many counts. At one end, the junction sequence differs from germline, possibly due to a read error. This chain joins TRBV30 and TRBJ1-5; the match to TRBD1 covers 9 bases. The CDR3 is made up of 14 amino acids. The V gene's germline CDR1 is GTSNPN and CDR2 SVGIG (reference sequence). This CDR3 is CAWSRDRDGQAQHF. The CDR3 DNA reads as TGTGCCTGGAGCCGGGACAGGGATGGTCAGGCCCAGCATTTT.

This clonotype has just a few counts. The J gene is TRBJ2-7, the V gene TRBV18; 7 bases fit TRBD2. V lost 6 bases to trimming and J lost 2 bases; unmatched junction nucleotides: 7. From germline, CDR1 is KGHSH and CDR2 LQKENI. This CDR3 comprises 14 residues. CDR3 coding DNA: TGTGCCAGCTCCGGGGCTAGCGGTGCCTACGAGCAGTACTTC. Translated: CASSGASGAYEQYF. The variable domain in full, with the rest retrieved from reference TRBV18 and TRBJ2-7, is NAGVMQNPRHLVRRRGQEARLRCSPMKGHSHVYWYRQLPEEGLKFMVYLQKENIIDESGMPKERFSAEFPKEGPSILRIQQVVRGDSAAYFCASSGASGAYEQYFGPGTRLTVT.

This clonotype was found a few times. The V call is TRBV16, the J call TRBJ2-7; D ambiguous. CDR3 length equals 13 residues. V was shortened by 4 bases and J by 6 bases, with 13 bases between the two germline ends. The germline CDR1 and CDR2 sequences are KGHSY and FQNENV. CDR3 nucleotides: TGTGCCAGCAGCCTCCCCGCCCCGAGCGAGCAGTACTTC. As protein: CASSLPAPSEQYF.

This clonotype was seen only a few times. This chain links TRBV10-3 with TRBJ2-5; a possible D gene is TRBD2 (5 bases). Trimming took off 0 bases at V and 2 bases at J, with 10 bases between the two ends. The CDR3 has 15 amino acids. CDR1 and CDR2 (germline): ENHRY, SYGVKD. CDR3 nucleotides: TGTGCCATCAGTGAGTCGGCCGGGAAGCAAGAGACCCAGTACTTC. It encodes CAISESAGKQETQYF.

This clonotype was counted between two and nine times. The rearrangement links TRBV6-4 to TRBJ2-2; 11 bases align to TRBD2. The germline CDR1 and CDR2 sequences are MRHNA and SNTAGT. The CDR3 runs 14 residues. V lost 5 bases to trimming and J lost 13 bases; unmatched junction nucleotides: 9. CDR3 coding DNA: TGTGCCAGCAGTCCTGGGACTAGCGGAGTAGTGCTGTTTTTT. It specifies CASSPGTSGVVLFF.

The chain links TRBV6-2 or TRBV6-3 to TRBJ1-5; D gene ambiguous. CDR3 size: 12 residues. V was clipped by 6 bases and J by 9 bases, with 12 bases between them. Germline CDR1 is MNHEY and CDR2 is SVGEGT. DNA of the CDR3: TGTGCCAGCAGAACTCACCCGGGGCCCCAGCATTTT. Protein product: CASRTHPGPQHF.

This clonotype was found many times. CDR3 nucleotides: TGTGCCAGCAGTTCGGGACAGGCAGGCCCCTACGAGCAGTACTTC. Its translation: CASSSGQAGPYEQYF. The J gene is TRBJ2-7, the V gene TRBV6-5; 8 positions agree with TRBD1. This CDR3 has 15 amino acids. J was trimmed by 2 bases and V by 4 bases; bases with no gene match: 7. CDR1 and CDR2 (germline): MNHEY, SVGAGI.

This chain links TRBV6-1 with TRBJ2-7; 9 bases map to TRBD1. Germline CDR1 is MNHNS and CDR2 is SASEGT. Trimming removed 3 bases from V and 6 bases from J; junction bases left unmatched: 6. The CDR3 sequence is 14 residues long. CDR3 protein: CASSEPGQGGEQYF. The CDR3 DNA reads as TGTGCCAGCAGTGAGCCGGGACAGGGTGGCGAGCAGTACTTC.

This clonotype has ten or more counts. The chain carries TRBV6-1 and TRBJ2-7; the D is unclear. The CDR3 loop spans 15 amino acids. Trimming shortened V by 6 bases and J by 2 bases, and 17 bases separated the two germline ends. Germline V gives CDR1 MNHNS, CDR2 SASEGT. In nucleotides, the CDR3 is TGTGCCAGCAGCCACGGACGAACGAACACCTACGAGCAGTACTTC. This sequence encodes CASSHGRTNTYEQYF.

This clonotype has at least ten counts. The chain combines TRBV12-3 or TRBV12-4 with TRBJ2-5; D ambiguous. The CDR3 covers 14 residues. The germline V and J ends were trimmed by 4 bases and 1 base, with 10 bases remaining between them. DNA for the CDR3: TGTGCCAGCAGTTCCCAGATTTTCCAAGAGACCCAGTACTTC. Encoded protein: CASSSQIFQETQYF.

This clonotype has more than one count but fewer than ten. This chain links TRBV30 with TRBJ2-1; 9 bases agree with TRBD2. Germline lookup yields CDR1 GTSNPN and CDR2 SVGIG (reference sequence). V was clipped by 5 bases and J by 3 bases; unmatched bases: 5. The CDR3 sequence is 14 residues long. In DNA form, the CDR3 reads TGTGCCTGGGGGGGGACTAGCCACTACAATGAGCAGTTCTTC. This codes for CAWGGTSHYNEQFF.

This clonotype was seen repeatedly, ten times or more. The chain carries TRBV4-3 and TRBJ1-2; D is possibly TRBD1 (6 bases). The CDR3 is 15 residues long. Germline lookup yields CDR1 LGHNA and CDR2 YSLEER. The V end was cut by 0 bases, the J end by 5 bases, with 13 bases between. The CDR3 loop is CASSQDLDRNYGYTF. Written as DNA, the CDR3 is TGCGCCAGCAGCCAAGATTTAGACAGGAATTATGGCTACACCTTC.

This clonotype was seen many times. The chain uses TRBV20-1 and TRBJ2-7, with 9 bases fitting TRBD1. Germline loops: CDR1 DFQATT, CDR2 SNEGSKA (reference sequence). After removal of 3 bases from V and 4 bases from J, the junction contained 1 base not matched to a gene. The CDR3 is made up of 12 amino acids. CDR3 nucleotides: TGCAGTGCTAGGACAGGGGGATACGAGCAGTACTTC. It yields the protein CSARTGGYEQYF.